One and the same sample provided the 26 T cell receptor beta chains below, sequenced in a study of T cells after posttransplantation cyclophosphamide. TCRdb's copy holds only in-frame clones and misses some; the assay was immunoSEQ multiplex PCR. Of about 22,000 clones listed, about 97% are singletons. Cells defined as naive were viable CD3+CD4+ or CD3+CD8+ and CCR7+CD45RA+CD45RO-CD95-CD27+CD28+. The sequenced material came from naive CD4+ T cells sorted from PBMCs. The receptor set was obtained from a man aged 50 to 59 in good health, CMV-negative, and a related stem cell transplant donor.

With respect to this clone: One junction end disagrees with the germline gene, perhaps due to a read error. The same CDR3 arises from other DNA sequences in this sample as well. V and J are TRBV5-1 and TRBJ1-6, with D possibly matching TRBD1 (6 bases). Germline assignment: CDR1 SGHRS and CDR2 YFSETQ. CDR3 length equals 15 residues. The CDR3 protein is CASSLTAGDNSPLHF. The DNA for the CDR3 is TGCGCCAGCAGCTTGACGGCAGGGGATAATTCCCCCCTCCACTTT.

J is TRBJ2-7 and V is TRBV6-6; 9 bases agree with TRBD2. V lost 6 bases, J lost 3 bases, and 9 bases stayed unmatched. The CDR3 consists of 15 residues. From germline, CDR1 is MNHNY and CDR2 SVGAGI (reference sequence). CDR3 bases: TGTGCCAGCAGATACGGGCGGGGGGGCCTCTACGAGCAGTACTTC. Protein: CASRYGRGGLYEQYF.

V gene TRBV5-5 combines with J gene TRBJ1-2; 7 bases are a match to TRBD1. The junction had 11 bases not matched to a gene; V was cut back by 4 bases and J by 8 bases. The CDR3 runs 14 residues. The germline gives CDR1 SGHKS, CDR2 YYEKEE (reference sequence). CDR3 sequence (DNA): TGTGCCAGCAGCGGAGACAGGGCGCTTTGGGGCTACACCTTC. Translated, it gives CASSGDRALWGYTF. The full variable domain, with the rest looked up from reference TRBV5-5 and TRBJ1-2, is DAGVTQSPTHLIKTRGQQVTLRCSPISGHKSVSWYQQVLGQGPQFIFQYYEKEERGRGNFPDRFSARQFPNYSSELNVNALLLGDSALYLCASSGDRALWGYTFGSGTRLTVV.

The V and J genes are TRBV9 and TRBJ2-1; 11 positions agree with TRBD2. CDR1 SGDLS and CDR2 YYNGEE come from the germline V gene. With 7 bases clipped from V and 3 bases from J, the junction kept 15 bases outside the gene matches. The CDR3 is 18 residues long. The CDR3 loop reads CASGPPESGTSGYNEQFF. DNA for the CDR3: TGTGCCAGCGGACCCCCTGAATCAGGGACTAGCGGCTACAATGAGCAGTTCTTC.

This chain connects TRBV6-6 to TRBJ2-7; 8 bases line up with TRBD1. The CDR3 runs to 14 residues. The V and J ends lost 0 bases and 3 bases, in that order; junction bases with no gene match: 1. CDR1 is MNHNY, CDR2 SVGAGI, per germline (reference sequence). In DNA form, the CDR3 reads TGTGCCAGCAGTTACTCGACAGGGGACTACGAGCAGTACTTC. Its translation is CASSYSTGDYEQYF.

The CDR3 loop reads CASSRQVGELFF. CDR3 DNA sequence: TGTGCCAGCAGCCGTCAGGTCGGGGAGCTGTTTTTT. The V call is TRBV13, the J call TRBJ2-2; no clear D gene. The CDR3 is made up of 12 amino acids. Trimming took off 5 bases at V and 7 bases at J, with 8 bases between the two ends. Germline values: CDR1 PRHDT, CDR2 FYEKMQ (reference sequence).

This clone was found once. This chain links TRBV7-8 with TRBJ2-3, with 13 bases fitting TRBD2. Losses at the gene ends were 1 base for V and 6 bases for J; bases not matched to a gene: 10. The CDR3 runs 18 residues. In germline, CDR1 is SGHVS, CDR2 FQNEAQ. CDR3 DNA sequence: TGTGCCAGCAGCTTAGGGGTACTAGCGGGGGGGGTTATCGATACGCAGTATTTT. Translated, it gives CASSLGVLAGGVIDTQYF.

V gene TRBV11-2 combines with J gene TRBJ2-1; D is ambiguous. Germline assignment: CDR1 SGHAT and CDR2 FQNNGV. The V and J ends lost 5 bases and 4 bases respectively, with 15 bases between them. The CDR3 contains 15 residues. This chain's CDR3 is CASSRGEVSYNEQFF. The DNA for the CDR3 is TGTGCCAGCAGCCGAGGCGAGGTATCTTACAATGAGCAGTTCTTC. The full variable domain, rest sourced from reference TRBV11-2 and TRBJ2-1, is EAGVAQSPRYKIIEKRQSVAFWCNPISGHATLYWYQQILGQGPKLLIQFQNNGVVDDSQLPKDRFSAERLKGVDSTLKIQPAKLEDSAVYLCASSRGEVSYNEQFFGPGTRLTVL.

Notes on this clone: Other DNA sequences from this sample encode an identical CDR3 as well. The rearrangement uses TRBV7-9 and TRBJ1-6; D uncertain. The CDR3 length is 15 residues. V lost 1 base and J lost 0, with 4 bases in between. Germline V gene sequence: CDR1 SEHNR, CDR2 FQNEAQ (reference sequence). CDR3 region: CASSLGSSYNSPLHF. CDR3 nucleotides: TGTGCCAGCAGCTTAGGGAGCTCCTATAATTCACCCCTCCACTTT.

The CDR3 here is CAIAQGFQETQYF. In DNA, the CDR3 is TGTGCCATCGCCCAGGGTTTCCAAGAGACCCAGTACTTC. The chain couples TRBV10-3 to TRBJ2-5; possibly TRBD1 for D (5 bases). Trimming removed 8 bases from V and 1 base from J, with 11 bases in between. Per the germline V gene, CDR1 is ENHRY and CDR2 is SYGVKD. The CDR3 has 13 residues.

This chain connects TRBV27 to TRBJ1-5; TRBD1 matches at 7 bases. Losses at the gene ends were 5 bases for V and 5 bases for J; bases not matched to a gene: 9. Germline CDR1 reads MNHEY; CDR2 reads SMNVEV (reference sequence). The CDR3 is 15 amino acids. CDR3 region: CASSKTGDSYQPQHF. CDR3 sequence (DNA): TGTGCCAGCAGTAAAACCGGGGACAGTTATCAGCCCCAGCATTTT.

This clone was picked up one time. The chain couples TRBV6-5 to TRBJ2-7; D uncertain. V was trimmed by 6 bases and J by 2 bases, leaving 11 bases between them. The CDR3 spans 13 residues. Looked up from germline, CDR1 is MNHEY and CDR2 is SVGAGI. CDR3 sequence reads: CASSQFPPYEQYF. The CDR3, as DNA: TGTGCCAGCAGCCAATTCCCCCCCTACGAGCAGTACTTC.

The chain joins TRBV5-1 to TRBJ2-5; TRBD2 might be the D (6 bases). This CDR3 spans 14 amino acids. Trimming cost V 4 bases and J 4 bases, with 14 bases left between them. Germline V gene data show CDR1 as SGHRS and CDR2 as YFSETQ. In DNA, the CDR3 is TGCGCCAGCAGCCCCCAGACTAGTTCAGAGACCCAGTACTTC. The encoded protein is CASSPQTSSETQYF.

The V call is TRBV5-5, the J call TRBJ2-2; D is unresolved. This CDR3 is built from 11 residues. Germline V CDR1 and CDR2: SGHKS, YYEKEE (reference sequence). V lost 2 bases and J 7 bases, leaving 3 bases between the germline ends. DNA for the CDR3: TGTGCCAGCAGCTTCTTCGGGGAGCTGTTTTTT. It yields the protein CASSFFGELFF.

This chain joins TRBV4-1 and TRBJ2-2; 7 nucleotides match TRBD1. J gave up 1 base and V 1 base, and 3 bases lay outside the gene matches. The germline V gene has CDR1 MGHRA and CDR2 YSYEKL. This CDR3 is built from 16 residues. The CDR3 spells CASSQAHRGNTGELFF. For the CDR3, the DNA is TGCGCCAGCAGCCAAGCGCACAGGGGGAACACCGGGGAGCTGTTTTTT.

This sequence joins TRBV4-1 and TRBJ2-7; D is ambiguous. The CDR3 contains 12 residues. Per the germline V gene, CDR1 is MGHRA and CDR2 is YSYEKL. The V end lost 3 bases, the J end lost 12 bases, and 15 bases lay between the germline ends. CDR3 sequence reads: CASSHPIHWAYF. The CDR3 DNA is TGCGCCAGCAGCCATCCTATCCATTGGGCGTACTTC.

This clone has only one observation. The chain couples TRBV5-1 to TRBJ2-3; 7 nucleotides line up with TRBD2. The CDR3 contains 15 residues. With V trimmed by 4 bases and J by 4 bases, 9 bases remained unmatched. Germline assignment: CDR1 SGHRS and CDR2 YFSETQ. The CDR3 region has the DNA TGCGCCAGCAGCAAAATGACTAGCCAGGCAGATACGCAGTATTTT. Its protein product is CASSKMTSQADTQYF. The full variable domain, completed using reference TRBV5-1 and TRBJ2-3, is KAGVTQTPRYLIKTRGQQVTLSCSPISGHRSVSWYQQTPGQGLQFLFEYFSETQRNKGNFPGRFSGRQFSNSRSEMNVSTLELGDSALYLCASSKMTSQADTQYFGPGTRLTVL.

This chain's CDR3 is CASSLRFGAGPRETQYF. In nucleotides, the CDR3 is TGTGCCAGCAGCTTAAGATTCGGCGCAGGGCCCCGAGAGACCCAGTACTTC. The chain couples TRBV7-9 to TRBJ2-5; D possibly corresponds to TRBD1 (5 bases). Germline V gene sequence: CDR1 SEHNR, CDR2 FQNEAQ (reference sequence). V was trimmed by 2 bases and J by 4 bases, leaving 20 bases between them. CDR3 length: 17 residues.

This clone has a single count. The chain links TRBV27 to TRBJ1-4, with 8 bases lining up with TRBD1. The CDR3 loop spans 15 amino acids. Germline values: CDR1 MNHEY, CDR2 SMNVEV (reference sequence). The trim removed 1 base at V and 10 bases at J, leaving 8 bases unmatched. CDR3 DNA sequence: TGTGCCAGCAGTTTATATGGGAACGACAGGGGAAAACTGTTTTTT. Its translation is CASSLYGNDRGKLFF.

V is TRBV29-1 and J is TRBJ2-1, with D maybe TRBD2 (6 bases). Trimming stripped 4 bases from V and 0 bases from J, with 10 bases between. This CDR3 spans 14 amino acids. The germline CDR1 and CDR2 sequences are SQVTM and ANQGSEA. The CDR3 here is CSVAGGYSYNEQFF. CDR3 DNA sequence: TGCAGCGTTGCTGGAGGGTACTCCTACAATGAGCAGTTCTTC.

This rearrangement joins TRBV27 to TRBJ2-1; 8 bases are shared with TRBD2. Trimming removed 6 bases from V and 5 bases from J; junction bases left unmatched: 6. Germline-derived CDR1 and CDR2 are MNHEY and SMNVEV (reference sequence). This CDR3 spans 14 amino acids. CDR3 bases: TGTGCCAGCAGAGGCGGGAGGTTCAACAATGAGCAGTTCTTC. Translation gives CASRGGRFNNEQFF.

Here the CDR3 reads CASSYHRDFEYF. CDR3 nucleotides: TGCGCCAGCAGCTACCACCGGGACTTCGAGTACTTC. V is TRBV5-1 and J is TRBJ2-4, with D possibly matching TRBD2 (6 bases). Per the germline V gene, CDR1 is SGHRS and CDR2 is YFSETQ. This CDR3 contains 12 residues. V lost 3 bases and J 14 bases, leaving 15 bases between the germline ends.

The chain employs TRBV7-9 and TRBJ2-5; 12 nucleotides agree with TRBD2. CDR1 is SEHNR, CDR2 FQNEAQ, per germline (reference sequence). This CDR3 spans 16 amino acids. V trimming: 5 bases; J trimming: 2 bases; junction bases outside the gene matches: 6. Here the CDR3 reads CASSVGTSGPQETQYF. The DNA of the CDR3 is TGTGCCAGCAGCGTGGGGACTAGCGGGCCACAAGAGACCCAGTACTTC.

The chain has TRBV11-3 and TRBJ2-1; maybe TRBD2 (6 bases). V lost 2 bases and J lost 7, with 12 bases in between. The CDR3 extends over 14 amino acids. Looked up from germline, CDR1 is SGHNT and CDR2 is YENEEA. The CDR3 sequence: CASSLFGSQNEQFF. In DNA form, the CDR3 reads TGTGCCAGCAGCTTATTCGGGAGCCAGAATGAGCAGTTCTTC.

Concerning this clone itself: Additional DNA sequences in this sample encode the identical CDR3. The chain has TRBV7-8 and TRBJ2-3, with 15 bases matching TRBD2. This CDR3 region has 19 residues. The ends lost 5 bases at V and 7 bases at J; junction bases unmatched: 16. Germline V gene lookup returns CDR1 SGHVS and CDR2 FQNEAQ. The CDR3 here is CASSPRDSWTSGRGYTQYF. In DNA, the CDR3 is TGTGCCAGCAGCCCCAGGGACAGCTGGACTAGCGGGAGGGGTTATACGCAGTATTTT.

The chain links TRBV5-8 to TRBJ1-1; a weak D match, TRBD1 (6 bases). The CDR3 totals 14 residues. The germline CDR1 and CDR2 sequences are SGHTS and YDEGEE. Trimming cost V 2 bases and J 4 bases, with 12 bases left between them. The CDR3 here is CASSLQGRGTEAFF. CDR3 DNA: TGTGCCAGCAGCTTACAGGGACGGGGCACTGAAGCTTTCTTT.